These 5 T cell receptor beta chains were all obtained from the same sample, sequenced in a study of T cell responses to AZD1222 COVID-19 vaccine (dated by TCRdb to the early 2020s). Reading the label with the study, this specimen's time point is: about 28 days (+/-7) after the second vaccine dose. Receptor amplification or capture employed the immunoSEQ multiplex PCR assay. TCRdb's version of the immuneACCESS table is confined to in-frame rearrangements and falls short of the full clone set. An unresolved V gene accounts for under half of the shortfall where checked; the remainder is of unknown origin. A total of approximately 140,000 clones appear in this sample, under 90% of them only once. The ten largest make up roughly 1.7% of the sample. The sample consisted of peripheral blood, taken 28 days after the second AZD1222 dose. The receptor source for this set is an adult who received the AZD1222 COVID-19 vaccine.

The V gene is TRBV10-3, the J gene TRBJ1-4; no definite D call. The CDR3 has 15 residues. The germline V gene encodes CDR1 ENHRY and CDR2 SYGVKD. With 0 bases removed from V and 5 bases from J, the gap between germline ends came to 10 bases. The CDR3 region is CAISESRGPNEKLFF. The CDR3 DNA reads TGTGCCATCAGTGAGTCGCGAGGTCCCAATGAAAAACTGTTTTTT.

The chain has TRBV5-1 and TRBJ2-1, with TRBD2 identical over 10 bases. CDR1 and CDR2 (germline): SGHRS, YFSETQ. V shed 4 bases and J 7 bases; nucleotides not matched to a gene: 8. This CDR3 comprises 15 residues. The CDR3, as DNA: TGCGCCAGCAGCCACTCGGGACTAGCGAAGAATGAGCAGTTCTTC. Encoded protein: CASSHSGLAKNEQFF.

The J gene is TRBJ2-5, the V gene TRBV18; no clear D. V lost 2 bases and J lost 5, with 9 bases in between. This CDR3 contains 13 residues. Germline values: CDR1 KGHSH, CDR2 LQKENI. The CDR3 nucleotides read TGTGCCAGCTCACCAGGTCTAGGGGAGACCCAGTACTTC. Its protein is CASSPGLGETQYF. The full variable domain, completed using reference TRBV18 and TRBJ2-5, is NAGVMQNPRHLVRRRGQEARLRCSPMKGHSHVYWYRQLPEEGLKFMVYLQKENIIDESGMPKERFSAEFPKEGPSILRIQQVVRGDSAAYFCASSPGLGETQYFGPGTRLLVL.

The chain combines TRBV4-3 with TRBJ2-7; 13 bases align to TRBD2. Germline V gene data show CDR1 as LGHNA and CDR2 as YSLEER. This CDR3 has 15 amino acids. With 0 bases clipped from V and 7 bases from J, the junction kept 3 bases outside the gene matches. The CDR3 protein is CASSQDWTSGREQYF. The CDR3 coding sequence is TGCGCCAGCAGCCAAGATTGGACTAGCGGGAGAGAGCAGTACTTC.

This clone has only a few counts. The chain links TRBV6-4 to TRBJ2-3; TRBD1 matches at 9 bases. CDR3 length: 14 amino acids. V lost 2 bases to trimming and J lost 4 bases; unmatched junction nucleotides: 1. Per the germline V gene, CDR1 is MRHNA and CDR2 is SNTAGT. CDR3 amino acids: CASSDTGGADTQYF. For the CDR3, the DNA is TGTGCCAGCAGTGACACAGGGGGCGCAGATACGCAGTATTTT.